This T cell receptor (beta chain) was retrieved from a study (TCRdb year 2016). With respect to the entire study: The research examined where HIV persistence comes from in people whose immune systems controlled HIV infection without treatment.

Library preparation employed 5' RACE. Sequencing took place on an Illumina HiSeq 2000. The public reads were reanalyzed by TCRdb: fastp trimming at Q25, MiXCR alignment, in-frame beta chains only. One record per CDR3 amino acid sequence lists the most common genes and DNA. For this sample there are a few hundred distinct CDR3 sequences; about 6% appear just once. About 56% of the sample comes from the top ten. In regard to this clonotype: Its antigen is currently not known. Base qualities are not recorded, but no much larger clone differs from it by a single base.

The clonotype was recovered from a male donor with HIV. The sample comprised effector memory T cells from blood PBMCs. The label giving this sample's cell subset or site can be read as: effector memory CD4+ T cells.

The sequence in DNA is TGTGCCAGCAGCTTTAGCGGGGGGACCACAGATACGCAGTATTTT. Its protein is CASSFSGGTTDTQYF. The chain couples TRBV11-3 to TRBJ2-3, with 10 junctional bases fitting TRBD2. Taken from cysteine to phenylalanine, the CDR3 has 15 residues. The kept DNA is CDR3 alone, 45 bases in frame from the first base. The germline V gene yields SGHNT for CDR1 and YENEEA for CDR2. Unmatched junction bases come to 2, with V trimmed by 3 bases and J by 2 bases.